These 13 T cell receptor beta chains were all obtained from the same sample, sequenced in a study of identical twins (dated by TCRdb to between 2015 and 2016). Preparation of the library involved 5' RACE. Sequencer: Illumina HiSeq 2000. TCRdb itself trimmed the public reads at Q25 with fastp, ran MiXCR and retained productive beta chains. Identical CDR3 protein sequences are pooled into one entry, listed with their most common genes and DNA. The sample yields hundreds of thousands of distinct CDR3 sequences; roughly 6% were counted once. The ten largest clonotypes hold 1.5% to 2% of the sample. The material sequenced was naive T cells sorted from blood. Reading the label with the study, this specimen's cell subset or site is: cells isolated with a human naive T-cell isolation kit. The receptors stem from a man between 18 and 35 years old in good health.

This clonotype showed up many times. The rearrangement uses TRBV7-3 and TRBJ2-1; no definite D call. Trimming shortened V by 1 base and J by 2 bases, and 9 bases separated the two germline ends. This CDR3 comprises 15 residues. CDR1 is SGHTA, CDR2 FQGTGA, per germline. The CDR3 DNA follows: TGTGCCAGCAGCTTAATGGCTAGTACCTACAATGAGCAGTTCTTC. Translating gives CASSLMASTYNEQFF. Complete variable domain (other parts from reference TRBV7-3 and TRBJ2-1): GAGVSQTPSNKVTEKGKYVELRCDPISGHTALYWYRQSLGQGPEFLIYFQGTGAADDSGLPNDRFFAVRPEGSVSTLKIQRTERGDSAVYLCASSLMASTYNEQFFGPGTRLTVL.

This clonotype was found a few times. The chain couples TRBV9 to TRBJ2-2; 11 nucleotides line up with TRBD1. J gave up 5 bases and V 0 bases, and 3 bases lay outside the gene matches. CDR1 and CDR2 (germline): SGDLS, YYNGEE. The CDR3 extends over 16 amino acids. The CDR3 nucleotides read TGTGCCAGCAGCGTAGCCGGGACAGGGGGGACCGGGGAGCTGTTTTTT. This sequence encodes CASSVAGTGGTGELFF. Full variable domain (remainder filled in from reference TRBV9 and TRBJ2-2): DSGVTQTPKHLITATGQRVTLRCSPRSGDLSVYWYQQSLDQGLQFLIQYYNGEERAKGNILERFSAQQFPDLHSELNLSSLELGDSALYFCASSVAGTGGTGELFFGEGSRLTVL.

This clonotype appeared many times. The chain couples TRBV12-3 or TRBV12-4 to TRBJ2-2, with 10 bases fitting TRBD2. J gave up 5 bases and V 6 bases, and 6 bases lay outside the gene matches. The CDR3 runs 15 residues. Written as DNA, the CDR3 is TGTGCCAGCAGCTCAGCGGGAGGGTCGACCGGGGAGCTGTTTTTT. Its translation is CASSSAGGSTGELFF.

This clonotype was counted many times. The chain combines TRBV24-1 with TRBJ2-1, with 11 nucleotides matching TRBD2. CDR3 size: 15 residues. Trimming cost V 5 bases and J 6 bases; bases outside gene matches: 5. From germline, CDR1 is KGHDR and CDR2 SFDVKD. The CDR3 reads CATSGSTSGGNEQFF. The CDR3 bases are TGTGCCACCAGTGGTAGCACTAGCGGGGGCAATGAGCAGTTCTTC.

The CDR3 DNA reads as TGTGCCAGCAGTATGGGACCTCAAGAGACCCAGTACTTC. As protein: CASSMGPQETQYF. V is TRBV28 and J is TRBJ2-5; D possibly uses TRBD1 or TRBD2 (5 bases each). Trimming removed 5 bases at V and 2 bases at J, with 9 bases between. CDR1 MDHEN and CDR2 SYDVKM come from the germline V gene. The CDR3 is made up of 13 amino acids.

The rearrangement links TRBV10-3 to TRBJ2-1; weak D call: TRBD1 (6 bases). V shed 10 bases and J shed 0 bases, with 10 bases lying between them. The CDR3 is 13 residues long. CDR1 ENHRY and CDR2 SYGVKD come from the germline V gene. CDR3 loop: CASQGSSYNEQFF. CDR3 DNA: TGTGCCAGTCAGGGGAGCTCCTACAATGAGCAGTTCTTC.

In this sample, this clonotype turned up a few times. The V and J genes are TRBV2 and TRBJ2-5; D is ambiguous. There are 15 residues in the CDR3. Germline CDR1 and CDR2: SNHLY and FYNNEI. V was pared by 7 bases and J by 9 bases, with 24 bases between. For the CDR3, the DNA is TGTGCCAGCATCGCGGAACTTATTAGCAAGTCGGCCCAGTACTTC. This sequence encodes CASIAELISKSAQYF.

This clonotype was seen at least ten times. V and J are TRBV7-2 and TRBJ2-1; 7 bases agree with TRBD2. Germline lookup yields CDR1 SGHTA and CDR2 FQGNSA. The CDR3 contains 14 residues. Trimming at V came to 5 bases and at J to 5 bases, leaving 6 bases not matched to a gene. The CDR3 sequence: CASSHGLGDNEQFF. The CDR3 region has the DNA TGTGCCAGCAGCCACGGACTAGGGGACAATGAGCAGTTCTTC.

The chain has TRBV14 and TRBJ2-3; 7 bases are shared with TRBD1. The CDR3 runs 15 residues. V lost 2 bases to trimming and J lost 4 bases; unmatched junction nucleotides: 6. Looked up from germline, CDR1 is SGHDN and CDR2 is FVKESK. The chain's CDR3 is CASSQSPTGADTQYF. The CDR3 region has the DNA TGTGCCAGCAGCCAAAGCCCCACAGGGGCAGATACGCAGTATTTT.

The chain is built from TRBV7-2 and TRBJ2-1, with D hard to call. The V gene's germline CDR1 is SGHTA and CDR2 FQGNSA. This CDR3 spans 16 amino acids. V was pared by 1 base and J by 2 bases, with 12 bases between. DNA of the CDR3: TGTGCCAGCAGCTTAGAATTTGGGGTTGCCTACAATGAGCAGTTCTTC. Encoded protein: CASSLEFGVAYNEQFF.

This clonotype was detected ten times or more. The CDR3, as DNA: TGTGCCAGCAGTTTCGGGATGTCTAGCGGGAGTCACGAGCAGTACTTC. Translation gives CASSFGMSSGSHEQYF. The rearrangement joins TRBV9 to TRBJ2-7; TRBD2 aligns across 10 bases. The germline V gene encodes CDR1 SGDLS and CDR2 YYNGEE. V was clipped by 5 bases and J by 5 bases; unmatched bases: 13. CDR3 length: 16 amino acids.

In this sample, this clonotype turned up a few times. The chain employs TRBV7-8 and TRBJ1-4, with 9 bases lining up with TRBD1. Trimming at V came to 1 base and at J to 2 bases, leaving 14 bases not matched to a gene. This CDR3 spans 20 amino acids. Germline CDR1 SGHVS, CDR2 FQNEAQ. Here the CDR3 DNA reads TGTGCCAGCAGCTTAGGTTACTGGACAGGGGACTTCCGCACTAATGAAAAACTGTTTTTT. Translation gives CASSLGYWTGDFRTNEKLFF.

The sample holds many counts of this clonotype. The rearrangement links TRBV5-1 to TRBJ2-1; TRBD1 aligns across 11 bases. The V gene end was trimmed by 3 bases and the J gene end by 6 bases; junction bases not matched to a gene: 5. CDR3 length: 15 amino acids. CDR1 and CDR2 from the germline V gene are SGHRS and YFSETQ. DNA for the CDR3: TGCGCCAGCAGCTCCAAAGGGACAGGGGGCAATGAGCAGTTCTTC. The encoded protein is CASSSKGTGGNEQFF.